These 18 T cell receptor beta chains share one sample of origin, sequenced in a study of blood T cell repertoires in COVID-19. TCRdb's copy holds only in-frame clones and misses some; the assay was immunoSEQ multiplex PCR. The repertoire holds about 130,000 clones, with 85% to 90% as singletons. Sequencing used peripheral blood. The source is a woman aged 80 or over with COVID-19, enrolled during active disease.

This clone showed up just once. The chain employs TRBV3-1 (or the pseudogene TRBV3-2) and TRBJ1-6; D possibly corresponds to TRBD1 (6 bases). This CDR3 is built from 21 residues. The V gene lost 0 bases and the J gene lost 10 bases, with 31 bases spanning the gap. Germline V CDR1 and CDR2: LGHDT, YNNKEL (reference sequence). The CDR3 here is CASSQEGAPDSGVGNLSPLHF. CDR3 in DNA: TGTGCCAGCAGCCAAGAAGGTGCCCCGGACAGCGGTGTGGGAAATTTATCACCCCTCCACTTT.

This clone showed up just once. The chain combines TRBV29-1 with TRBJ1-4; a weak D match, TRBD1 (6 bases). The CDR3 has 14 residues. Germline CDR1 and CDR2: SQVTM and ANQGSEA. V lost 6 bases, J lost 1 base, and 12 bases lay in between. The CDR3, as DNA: TGCAGCGTGGGCTCAGGGGTAACTAATGAAAAACTGTTTTTT. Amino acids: CSVGSGVTNEKLFF.

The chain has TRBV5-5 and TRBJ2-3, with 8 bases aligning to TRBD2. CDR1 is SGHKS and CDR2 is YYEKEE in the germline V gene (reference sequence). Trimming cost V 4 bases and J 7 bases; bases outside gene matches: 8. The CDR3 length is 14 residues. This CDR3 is CASSPGGGENTQYF. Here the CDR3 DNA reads TGTGCCAGCAGCCCCGGGGGGGGCGAAAATACGCAGTATTTT.

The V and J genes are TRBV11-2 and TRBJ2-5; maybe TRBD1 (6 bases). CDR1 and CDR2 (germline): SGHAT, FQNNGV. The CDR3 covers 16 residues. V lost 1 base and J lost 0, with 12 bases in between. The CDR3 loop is CASSLGRTEYQETQYF. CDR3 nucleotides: TGTGCCAGCAGCTTAGGCCGGACAGAGTACCAAGAGACCCAGTACTTC.

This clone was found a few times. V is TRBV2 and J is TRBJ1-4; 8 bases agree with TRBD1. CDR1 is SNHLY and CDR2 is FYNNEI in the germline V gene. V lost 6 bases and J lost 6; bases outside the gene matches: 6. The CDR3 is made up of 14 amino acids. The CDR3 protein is CASRQGAIYEKLFF. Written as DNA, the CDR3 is TGTGCCAGCAGGCAGGGGGCGATCTATGAAAAACTGTTTTTT.

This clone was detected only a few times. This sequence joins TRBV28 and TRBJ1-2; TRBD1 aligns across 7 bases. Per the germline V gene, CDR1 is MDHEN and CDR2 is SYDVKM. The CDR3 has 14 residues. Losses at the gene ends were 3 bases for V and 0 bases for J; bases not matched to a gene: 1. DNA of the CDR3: TGTGCCAGCAGTTTGGGACAGTCTAACTATGGCTACACCTTC. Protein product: CASSLGQSNYGYTF.

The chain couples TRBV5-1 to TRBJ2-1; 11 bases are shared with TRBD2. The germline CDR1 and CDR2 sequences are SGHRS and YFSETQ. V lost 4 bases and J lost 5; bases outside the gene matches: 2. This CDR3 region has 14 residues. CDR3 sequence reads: CASSPGLADNEQFF. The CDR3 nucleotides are TGCGCCAGCAGCCCGGGACTAGCGGACAATGAGCAGTTCTTC.

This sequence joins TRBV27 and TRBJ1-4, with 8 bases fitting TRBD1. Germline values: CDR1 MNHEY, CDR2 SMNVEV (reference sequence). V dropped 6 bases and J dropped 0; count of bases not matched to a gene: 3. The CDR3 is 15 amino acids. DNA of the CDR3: TGTGCCAGCAGCCCACAGGGGGCAACTAATGAAAAACTGTTTTTT. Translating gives CASSPQGATNEKLFF.

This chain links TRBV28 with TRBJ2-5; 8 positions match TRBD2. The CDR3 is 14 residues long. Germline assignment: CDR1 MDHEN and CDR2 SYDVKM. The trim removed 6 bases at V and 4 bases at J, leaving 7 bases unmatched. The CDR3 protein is CASSPGGVRETQYF. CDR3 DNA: TGTGCCAGCAGCCCCGGGGGGGTGAGAGAGACCCAGTACTTC.

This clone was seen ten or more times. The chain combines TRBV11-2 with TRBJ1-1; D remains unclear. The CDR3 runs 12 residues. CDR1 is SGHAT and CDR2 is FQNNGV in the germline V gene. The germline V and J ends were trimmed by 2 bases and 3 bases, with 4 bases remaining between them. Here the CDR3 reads CASSLHYTEAFF. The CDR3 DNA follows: TGTGCCAGCAGCTTACATTACACTGAAGCTTTCTTT. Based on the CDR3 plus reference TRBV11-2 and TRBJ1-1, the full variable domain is EAGVAQSPRYKIIEKRQSVAFWCNPISGHATLYWYQQILGQGPKLLIQFQNNGVVDDSQLPKDRFSAERLKGVDSTLKIQPAKLEDSAVYLCASSLHYTEAFFGQGTRLTVV.

The CDR3 DNA reads TGTGCCAGCAGTTGGGCGGGAGTCAATGAGCAGTTCTTC. Residues: CASSWAGVNEQFF. The chain links TRBV12-3 or TRBV12-4 to TRBJ2-1, with 7 nucleotides matching TRBD2. This CDR3 is built from 13 residues. V lost 4 bases and J lost 6; bases outside the gene matches: 3.

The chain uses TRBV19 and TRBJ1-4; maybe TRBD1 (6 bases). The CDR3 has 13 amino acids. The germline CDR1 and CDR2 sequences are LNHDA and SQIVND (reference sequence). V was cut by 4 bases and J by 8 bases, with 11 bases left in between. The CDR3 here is CASSTQGNEKLFF. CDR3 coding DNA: TGTGCCAGTAGTACGCAGGGGAACGAAAAACTGTTTTTT.

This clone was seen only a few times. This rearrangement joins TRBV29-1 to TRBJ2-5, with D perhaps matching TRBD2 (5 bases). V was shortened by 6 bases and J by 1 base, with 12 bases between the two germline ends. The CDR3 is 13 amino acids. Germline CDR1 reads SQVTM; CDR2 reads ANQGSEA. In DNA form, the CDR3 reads TGCAGCGTAAGACCCGGGGTCCAAGAGACCCAGTACTTC. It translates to CSVRPGVQETQYF.

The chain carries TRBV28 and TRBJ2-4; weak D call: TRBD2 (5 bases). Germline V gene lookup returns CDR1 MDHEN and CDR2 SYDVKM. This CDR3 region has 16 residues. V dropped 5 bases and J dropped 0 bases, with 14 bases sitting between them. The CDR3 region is CASSLPGILAKNIQYF. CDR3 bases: TGTGCCAGCAGTCTCCCGGGAATCCTAGCCAAAAACATTCAGTACTTC.

CDR3 protein: CASSLLAGEGGETQYF. As DNA, the CDR3 is TGTGCCAGCAGCTTACTAGCGGGAGAGGGGGGAGAGACCCAGTACTTC. The J gene is TRBJ2-5, the V gene TRBV5-6; 11 positions match TRBD2. The CDR3 totals 16 residues. Trimming took 2 bases from V and 4 from J; bases not matched to a gene: 7. Germline CDR1 SGHDT, CDR2 YYEEEE.

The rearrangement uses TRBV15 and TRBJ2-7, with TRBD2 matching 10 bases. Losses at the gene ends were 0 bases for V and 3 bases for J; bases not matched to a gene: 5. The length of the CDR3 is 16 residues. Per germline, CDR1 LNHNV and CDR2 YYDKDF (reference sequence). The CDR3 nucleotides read TGTGCCACCAGCAGAGATCTAAGCGGGAGGGTCTACGAGCAGTACTTC. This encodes CATSRDLSGRVYEQYF.

CDR3 sequence (DNA): TGTGCCAGCAGTTGGATAACTAGCGGGAGTACAGAGACCCAGTACTTC. Residues: CASSWITSGSTETQYF. V gene TRBV6-2 or TRBV6-3 combines with J gene TRBJ2-5; 11 bases match TRBD2. Trimming removed 4 bases from V and 4 bases from J; junction bases left unmatched: 8. Per the germline V gene, CDR1 is MNHEY and CDR2 is SVGEGT. The CDR3 has 16 residues.

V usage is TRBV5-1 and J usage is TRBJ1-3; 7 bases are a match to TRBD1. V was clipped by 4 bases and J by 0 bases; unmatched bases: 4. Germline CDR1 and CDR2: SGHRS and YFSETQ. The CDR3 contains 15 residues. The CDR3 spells CASSMDRYSGNTIYF. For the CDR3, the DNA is TGCGCCAGCAGCATGGACAGGTACTCTGGAAACACCATATATTTT. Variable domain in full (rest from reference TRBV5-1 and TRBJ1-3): KAGVTQTPRYLIKTRGQQVTLSCSPISGHRSVSWYQQTPGQGLQFLFEYFSETQRNKGNFPGRFSGRQFSNSRSEMNVSTLELGDSALYLCASSMDRYSGNTIYFGEGSWLTVV.